This TCR beta chain is drawn from a study of blood T cells in healthy people across ages. Alongside a J-beta primer mix, a sample-barcoded 5' primer served in a second PCR lasting roughly 6 to 11 cycles. TCRdb re-called the 5' RACE reads with MiXCR, one entry per CDR3 protein. The repertoire includes 980,000 or so distinct CDR3 sequences, about 48% of them detected once, and roughly 13% sits in the top ten. This CDR3 has 14 amino acids. The ends were cut back, 3 bases at V and 1 base at J, with 12 bases in the middle. Germline V gene lookup returns CDR1 DFQATT and CDR2 SNEGSKA (reference sequence). Each individual donor underwent a draw of about 9.9 milliliters of peripheral blood. They isolated at least 7 million PBMCs from each sample. This clonotype was picked up many times.

This chain uses TRBV20-1 with TRBJ1-1; the D is unclear. The source material was blood. The receptor was derived from a man aged 25-45 years in good health. The CDR3 sequence: CSASGPGGNTEAFF. The DNA of the CDR3 is TGCAGTGCTAGTGGTCCGGGTGGGAACACTGAAGCTTTCTTT.